These 28 T cell receptor beta chains came from one sample sequenced in a study of HIV-infected patients and healthy controls. About 550 ng RNA was reverse transcribed with alpha and beta constant-region primers. Using multiplexing indices, alpha and beta chain libraries were generated apart by chain-specific third strand synthesis. TCRdb recomputed calls from the 5' RACE reads with MiXCR, one row per CDR3 protein. This table holds 15,000 to 20,000 distinct CDR3 sequences, roughly 9.5% found once. All unsorted peripheral T cells were captured because whole blood was used without fractionation. The sample taken for sequencing was blood. These receptors originate from an adult in good health.

By sample fraction, this clonotype is medium-sized. The rearrangement links TRBV7-8 to TRBJ2-1, with D possibly TRBD2 on 6 matching bases. Germline V CDR1 and CDR2: SGHVS, FQNEAQ. The V and J ends lost 2 bases and 12 bases respectively, with 20 bases between them. The CDR3 is 15 residues long. CDR3 sequence reads: CASSLSRTLGGRQFF. In nucleotides, the CDR3 is TGTGCCAGCAGCTTAAGTCGGACCCTCGGGGGTCGGCAGTTCTTC.

The V and J genes are TRBV29-1 and TRBJ1-4; D remains unclear. With 4 bases removed from V and 8 bases from J, the gap between germline ends came to 14 bases. Germline V gene lookup returns CDR1 SQVTM and CDR2 ANQGSEA. The CDR3 is 13 residues long. The CDR3 DNA follows: TGCAGCGTTGGGCGCACAGCGGAAGAAAAACTGTTTTTT. It translates to CSVGRTAEEKLFF. Variable domain in full (rest from reference TRBV29-1 and TRBJ1-4): SAVISQKPSRDICQRGTSLTIQCQVDSQVTMMFWYRQQPGQSLTLIATANQGSEATYESGFVIDKFPISRPNLTFSTLTVSNMSPEDSSIYLCSVGRTAEEKLFFGSGTQLSVL.

Many counts were recorded for this clonotype. The chain combines TRBV6-1 with TRBJ2-2; D possibly uses TRBD1 or TRBD2 (5 bases each). Germline V gene sequence: CDR1 MNHNS, CDR2 SASEGT. V was pared by 1 base and J by 4 bases, with 16 bases between. This CDR3 region has 17 residues. CDR3 bases: TGTGCCAGCAGTGAAGTGGGACGGGATGCCTTCACCGGGGAGCTGTTTTTT. Amino acids: CASSEVGRDAFTGELFF.

This clonotype was picked up many times. The rearrangement joins TRBV12-3 or TRBV12-4 to TRBJ1-3, with D possibly being TRBD1 (6 bases). This CDR3 is 14 amino acids long. V was trimmed by 1 base and J by 7 bases, leaving 11 bases between them. The CDR3 sequence is CASSLVRGRNTIYF. Written as DNA, the CDR3 is TGTGCCAGCAGTTTAGTCAGGGGTCGGAACACCATATATTTT.

This clonotype is a singleton in its sample. The genes are TRBV12-3 or TRBV12-4 and TRBJ2-7; 9 positions match TRBD1. This CDR3 is built from 14 residues. V gave up 6 bases and J gave up 1 base; unmatched junction bases: 4. The CDR3 DNA reads as TGTGCCAGCAGGGGGACAGGGCAGTCCTACGAGCAGTACTTC. This sequence encodes CASRGTGQSYEQYF.

This clonotype was observed at least ten times. The chain recombines TRBV7-8 with TRBJ1-1; D remains unclear. Trimming pared 3 bases from V and 0 bases from J, leaving 11 bases between. The length of the CDR3 is 15 residues. Germline CDR1 is SGHVS and CDR2 is FQNEAQ. This CDR3 is CASSFGVRVNTEAFF. In DNA, the CDR3 is TGTGCCAGCAGCTTCGGGGTTCGGGTGAACACTGAAGCTTTCTTT.

The table lists this clonotype with many counts. The CDR3: CSVSRDRHYNEQFF. DNA for the CDR3: TGCAGTGTTTCCCGGGACAGGCATTACAATGAGCAGTTCTTC. The chain recombines TRBV20-1 with TRBJ2-1; 8 positions agree with TRBD1. The CDR3 is made up of 14 amino acids. The trim removed 7 bases at V and 4 bases at J, leaving 9 bases unmatched. Per germline, CDR1 DFQATT and CDR2 SNEGSKA (reference sequence).

The J gene is TRBJ2-5, the V gene TRBV25-1, with D perhaps matching TRBD1 (6 bases). V was shortened by 8 bases and J by 0 bases, with 10 bases between the two germline ends. Germline CDR1 MGHDK, CDR2 SYGVNS. This CDR3 has 13 residues. For the CDR3, the DNA is TGTGCCAGCGGGACACAGAACCAAGAGACCCAGTACTTC. It translates to CASGTQNQETQYF.

This clonotype was recorded at least ten times. The J gene is TRBJ2-1, the V gene TRBV29-1; D is possibly TRBD1 or TRBD2 (5 bases each). Trimming pared 7 bases from V and 7 bases from J, leaving 17 bases between. Germline CDR1 SQVTM, CDR2 ANQGSEA. The length of the CDR3 is 13 residues. DNA of the CDR3: TGCAGCGCCATAGGGACGGGCGGGAATGAGCAGTTCTTC. Its translation is CSAIGTGGNEQFF.

This clonotype has more than one count but fewer than ten. The rearrangement uses TRBV6-5 and TRBJ2-7, with D possibly matching TRBD2 (6 bases). The germline gives CDR1 MNHEY, CDR2 SVGAGI. V lost 10 bases, J lost 3 bases, and 16 bases lay in between. This CDR3 contains 13 residues. CDR3 coding DNA: TGTGCCACCCTTGGAGGGAGAGGCTACGAGCAGTACTTC. It specifies CATLGGRGYEQYF.

This clonotype was detected many times. The DNA for the CDR3 is TGCGCCAGCAGCCAAGGAACAGCGGGAGTTGGGGGCACCGGGGAGCTGTTTTTT. This codes for CASSQGTAGVGGTGELFF. The chain uses TRBV4-1 and TRBJ2-2; 8 bases are a match to TRBD2. The trim removed 1 base at V and 4 bases at J, leaving 11 bases unmatched. The CDR3 sequence is 18 residues long. CDR1 MGHRA and CDR2 YSYEKL come from the germline V gene.

This sequence joins TRBV20-1 and TRBJ2-2, with D possibly being TRBD2 (6 bases). This CDR3 region has 15 residues. CDR1 and CDR2 from the germline V gene are DFQATT and SNEGSKA (reference sequence). The V end was cut by 0 bases, the J end by 5 bases, with 13 bases between. Here the CDR3 reads CSARDPRGETGELFF. In DNA form, the CDR3 reads TGCAGTGCTAGAGATCCCCGCGGGGAGACCGGGGAGCTGTTTTTT.

Many counts were recorded for this clonotype. The chain has TRBV10-3 and TRBJ2-7; 7 bases agree with TRBD1. V lost 2 bases to trimming and J lost 5 bases; unmatched junction nucleotides: 6. CDR3 length equals 14 residues. Germline-derived CDR1 and CDR2 are ENHRY and SYGVKD. The CDR3 DNA reads as TGTGCCATCAGTGAGGAGGACAGGACTCACGAGCAGTACTTC. Its translation is CAISEEDRTHEQYF.

By proportion, this clonotype is medium-sized (0.01 to 0.1%). The rearrangement links TRBV7-2 to TRBJ2-4, with D uncertain. The CDR3 consists of 11 residues. V was trimmed by 5 bases and J by 6 bases, leaving 5 bases between them. The V gene's germline CDR1 is SGHTA and CDR2 FQGNSA. CDR3 loop: CASSHRNIQYF. The CDR3 DNA sequence: TGTGCCAGCAGCCACCGAAACATTCAGTACTTC.

The chain uses TRBV5-8 and TRBJ1-4; no firm D call. CDR1 is SGHTS and CDR2 is YDEGEE in the germline V gene. The CDR3 spans 14 residues. The ends were cut back, 0 bases at V and 8 bases at J, with 11 bases in the middle. The CDR3 nucleotides read TGTGCCAGCAGCTTGGGAATGCGGACGGAAAAACTGTTTTTT. Protein: CASSLGMRTEKLFF.

V gene TRBV29-1 combines with J gene TRBJ2-1; D might be TRBD2 (6 bases). The CDR3 sequence is 13 residues long. V was pared by 5 bases and J by 8 bases, with 16 bases between. CDR1 is SQVTM, CDR2 ANQGSEA, per germline. The CDR3, as DNA: TGCAGCGTTTCCCTGAGGACGGGGGATGAGCAGTTCTTC. The encoded protein is CSVSLRTGDEQFF.

Details on this clonotype: A read error may explain this, as a much larger clone is one base away. This rearrangement joins TRBV6-1 to TRBJ2-3; 13 bases are a match to TRBD2. The germline V gene has CDR1 MNHNS and CDR2 SASEGT. This CDR3 region has 16 residues. The CDR3 DNA sequence: TGTGCCAGCAGCGGGGGACTAGCGGGGAACACAAATACGCAGTATTTT. It encodes CASSGGLAGNTNTQYF.

This clonotype was counted ten times or more. The CDR3 coding sequence is TGTGCCAGCAGACAAAGGGACAGGAGGACAGATACGCAGTATTTT. Protein sequence: CASRQRDRRTDTQYF. The V gene is TRBV28, the J gene TRBJ2-3; 8 bases match TRBD1. Per the germline V gene, CDR1 is MDHEN and CDR2 is SYDVKM. V gave up 6 bases and J gave up 3 bases; unmatched junction bases: 8. The CDR3 contains 15 residues.

This clonotype is medium-sized (0.01 to 0.1%) by share. This rearrangement joins TRBV12-3 or TRBV12-4 to TRBJ2-7; D is perhaps TRBD2 (5 bases). V shed 0 bases and J shed 11 bases, with 14 bases lying between them. The CDR3 has 13 residues. This CDR3 is CASSLAVEAEEYF. The CDR3 nucleotides are TGTGCCAGCAGTTTAGCGGTGGAGGCGGAGGAGTACTTC.

This clonotype has a count of ten or more. The CDR3 sequence: CASSPSPTDYEQYF. DNA for the CDR3: TGCGCCAGCAGCCCTTCGCCGACTGACTACGAGCAGTACTTC. This rearrangement joins TRBV5-1 to TRBJ2-7, with D unclear. Trimming cost V 4 bases and J 3 bases, with 14 bases left between them. Germline V gene data show CDR1 as SGHRS and CDR2 as YFSETQ. The CDR3 runs to 14 residues.

This clonotype was seen only a few times. The rearrangement joins TRBV7-2 to TRBJ1-6, with unresolved D. Germline lookup yields CDR1 SGHTA and CDR2 FQGNSA. V gave up 1 base and J gave up 5 bases, with 9 bases separating them. This CDR3 has 15 residues. The CDR3 protein is CASSLVGQNNSPLHF. As DNA, the CDR3 is TGTGCCAGCAGCTTAGTCGGGCAGAATAATTCACCCCTCCACTTT.

The chain combines TRBV12-3 or TRBV12-4 with TRBJ2-1; TRBD2 agrees at 10 bases. CDR3 length equals 16 residues. V shed 5 bases and J 10 bases; nucleotides not matched to a gene: 14. CDR3 bases: TGTGCCAGCAGTCCTTCAGCGGGAGGGCTGGCAATGGAGCAGTTCTTC. It translates to CASSPSAGGLAMEQFF.

This clonotype was detected many times. This CDR3 is missing its conserved last phenylalanine or tryptophan, likely due to a read error. No DNA is shown, since the ends of the CDR3 on it are uncertain; the CDR3 is the one TCRdb lists. The rearrangement links TRBV20-1 to TRBJ2-5; the table assigns TRBD1, which was not confirmed against the DNA. The CDR3 is 11 residues long, ends included. Germline-derived CDR1 and CDR2 are DFQATT and SNEGSKA (reference sequence). CDR3 region: CSAREFQGALI.

This clonotype was recorded at least ten times. The chain uses TRBV29-1 and TRBJ1-1, with D maybe TRBD1 (6 bases). V was shortened by 7 bases and J by 6 bases, with 12 bases between the two germline ends. CDR3 length equals 11 residues. CDR1 SQVTM and CDR2 ANQGSEA come from the germline V gene. The CDR3 DNA follows: TGCAGCGCAACAGGGAAGGCTGAAGCTTTCTTT. It specifies CSATGKAEAFF.

This clonotype was seen at least ten times. The V and J genes are TRBV9 and TRBJ2-7; 8 bases align to TRBD2. CDR1 and CDR2 from the germline V gene are SGDLS and YYNGEE. The ends lost 0 bases at V and 5 bases at J; junction bases unmatched: 10. CDR3 length: 16 residues. The CDR3 loop reads CASSVGAGGPIDEQYF. The CDR3 nucleotides are TGTGCCAGCAGCGTAGGGGCGGGAGGTCCTATAGACGAGCAGTACTTC.

The chain is built from TRBV27 and TRBJ1-5; D unresolved. V lost 8 bases and J 4 bases, leaving 12 bases between the germline ends. Germline V CDR1 and CDR2: MNHEY, SMNVEV (reference sequence). There are 13 residues in the CDR3. CDR3 loop: CASSVGDNQPQHF. The DNA for the CDR3 is TGTGCCAGCTCCGTTGGAGATAATCAGCCCCAGCATTTT.

This clonotype occurred many times. This chain joins TRBV12-3 or TRBV12-4 and TRBJ2-6; D unclear. With 6 bases removed from V and 0 bases from J, the gap between germline ends came to 12 bases. The CDR3 is made up of 16 amino acids. In DNA, the CDR3 is TGTGCCAGCAGCTACTCTTTGGGCTCTGGGGCCAACGTCCTGACTTTC. Encoded protein: CASSYSLGSGANVLTF.

This clonotype has ten or more counts. This chain joins TRBV5-6 and TRBJ2-3; TRBD1 might be the D (6 bases). This CDR3 is 15 amino acids long. The V and J ends lost 0 bases and 3 bases respectively, with 11 bases between them. CDR1 is SGHDT, CDR2 YYEEEE, per germline. Written as DNA, the CDR3 is TGTGCCAGCAGCTTGGACAGGGTGAGGACAGATACGCAGTATTTT. Translated, it gives CASSLDRVRTDTQYF.